This TCR beta chain originates from a study of T cell clonotyping in hematopoietic cell transplantation. The data were produced by immunoSEQ multiplex PCR, yet TCRdb's version contains in-frame clones alone and is incomplete. The sample shows tens of thousands of clones, about 95% of them seen only once. V lost 5 bases and J lost 3; bases outside the gene matches: 7. Germline CDR1 SGHTA, CDR2 FQGTGA. The CDR3 length is 16 residues. The clonotype comes from a woman in her forties or fifties in good health. Some clones in this sample may be carry-over from other donors' samples. Input material: peripheral blood mononuclear cells. This chain links TRBV7-3 with TRBJ1-4; TRBD1 agrees at 9 bases. The CDR3 region has the DNA TGTGCCAGCAGCCCCTGGGACAGGGAGGCTAATGAAAAACTGTTTTTT. This sequence encodes CASSPWDREANEKLFF.